The T cell receptor (beta chain) described here comes from a study of T cell repertoires in cytomegalovirus infection. Using its own MiXCR run on the reads, TCRdb lists one record per CDR3 protein. The data contain roughly 300,000 distinct CDR3 sequences, over 20% of them singletons. This clonotype occurred many times. No antigen is known for it. Losses at the gene ends were 5 bases for V and 7 bases for J; bases not matched to a gene: 10. The germline CDR1 and CDR2 sequences are MNHEY and SMNVEV (reference sequence). The CDR3 is made up of 15 amino acids. Study results and caveats: People with CMV and the relevant HLA were identified by cumulative public TCR beta family frequency. HLA-C-restricted CMV-specific TCR beta clonotypes were dominant in the ex vivo response.

The sequenced sample was PBMCs. The sequence was collected from a human donor in good health (CMV status not recorded). Some clones in this sample may be carry-over from other donors' samples. The V and J genes are TRBV27 and TRBJ2-1; TRBD1 agrees at 8 bases. CDR3 in DNA: TGTGCCAGCAGTACCAACAGGGGGAAAGGAAATGAGCAGTTCTTC. It codes for CASSTNRGKGNEQFF.